This T cell receptor (beta chain) was captured by sequencing in a study of lymphopenia after photon versus proton radiotherapy. The study's findings and limits: Post-nadir TCR diversity decline inversely tracked overall survival among those who died. Post-nadir diversity loss with photons came from oligoclonal expansion, particularly CD8+ Temra cells. Better survival with proton therapy was suggested as possible, not demonstrated.

Some clones are missing from TCRdb's copy, which holds only in-frame ones; the method was immunoSEQ multiplex PCR. The table has tens of thousands of clones, approximately 85% seen once. Details on this clone: What it binds is not known.

This CDR3 contains 14 residues. CDR1 and CDR2 (germline): SGHRS, YFSETQ. Trimming cost V 7 bases and J 1 base, with 13 bases left between them. Material: peripheral blood, obtained from a patient treated with photon-based radiotherapy. The chain recombines TRBV5-1 with TRBJ2-3; D ambiguous. This TCR came from a man in his forties or fifties with gastric cancer. In DNA form, the CDR3 reads TGCGCCAGCCGCCTCCTAGGAGGCACAGATACGCAGTATTTT. It is translated as CASRLLGGTDTQYF.